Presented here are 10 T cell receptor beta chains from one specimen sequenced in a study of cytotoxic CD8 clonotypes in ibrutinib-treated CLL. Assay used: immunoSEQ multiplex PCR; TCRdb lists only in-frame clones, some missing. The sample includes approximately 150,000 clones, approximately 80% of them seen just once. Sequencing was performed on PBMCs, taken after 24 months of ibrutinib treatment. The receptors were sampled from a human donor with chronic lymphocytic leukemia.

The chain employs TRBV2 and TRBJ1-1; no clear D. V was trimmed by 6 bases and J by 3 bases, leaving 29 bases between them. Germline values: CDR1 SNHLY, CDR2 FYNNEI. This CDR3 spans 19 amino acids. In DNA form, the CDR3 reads TGTGCCAGCAGCGGCCCATCCCGGGGAATAAGAGTGTTGCACACTGAAGCTTTCTTT. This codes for CASSGPSRGIRVLHTEAFF.

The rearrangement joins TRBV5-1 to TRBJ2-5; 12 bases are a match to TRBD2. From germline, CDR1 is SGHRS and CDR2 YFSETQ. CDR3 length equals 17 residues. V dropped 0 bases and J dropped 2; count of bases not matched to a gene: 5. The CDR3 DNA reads TGCGCCAGCAGCTTGGGCGGACTAGCGGGACGGCAAGAGACCCAGTACTTC. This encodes CASSLGGLAGRQETQYF.

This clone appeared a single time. CDR3 sequence: CASSLGGDQPQHF. The CDR3 DNA follows: TGTGCCAGCAGCTTAGGGGGGGACCAGCCCCAGCATTTT. The rearrangement joins TRBV7-6 to TRBJ1-5, with D perhaps matching TRBD1 (5 bases). The V gene's germline CDR1 is SGHVS and CDR2 FNYEAQ. Trimming removed 1 base at V and 7 bases at J, with 8 bases between. This CDR3 has 13 amino acids.

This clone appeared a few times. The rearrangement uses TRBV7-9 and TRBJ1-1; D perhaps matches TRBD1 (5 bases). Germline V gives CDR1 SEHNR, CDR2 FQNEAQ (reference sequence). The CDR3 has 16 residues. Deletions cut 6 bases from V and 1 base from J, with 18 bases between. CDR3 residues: CASRPGTWGSNTEAFF. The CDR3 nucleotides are TGTGCCAGCAGACCCGGGACTTGGGGCTCGAACACTGAAGCTTTCTTT.

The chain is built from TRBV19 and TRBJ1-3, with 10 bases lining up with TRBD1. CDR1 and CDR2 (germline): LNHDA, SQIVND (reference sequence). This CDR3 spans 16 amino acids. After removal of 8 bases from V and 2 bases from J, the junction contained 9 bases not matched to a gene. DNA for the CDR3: TGTGCCAGTGGAAGGGGACAGGGGATCCCTGGAAACACCATATATTTT. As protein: CASGRGQGIPGNTIYF.

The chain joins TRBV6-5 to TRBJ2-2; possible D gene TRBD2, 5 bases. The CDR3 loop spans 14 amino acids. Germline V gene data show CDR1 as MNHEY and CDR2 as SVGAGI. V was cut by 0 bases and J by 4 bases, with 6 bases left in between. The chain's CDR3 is CASSYSRGTGELFF. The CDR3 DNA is TGTGCCAGCAGTTACTCCCGGGGCACCGGGGAGCTGTTTTTT.

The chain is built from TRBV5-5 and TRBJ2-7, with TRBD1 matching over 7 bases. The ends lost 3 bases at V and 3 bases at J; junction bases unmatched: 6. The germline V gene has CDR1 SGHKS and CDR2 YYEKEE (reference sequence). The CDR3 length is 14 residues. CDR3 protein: CASSSPRTGYEQYF. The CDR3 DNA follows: TGTGCCAGCAGCTCCCCCCGGACAGGCTACGAGCAGTACTTC.

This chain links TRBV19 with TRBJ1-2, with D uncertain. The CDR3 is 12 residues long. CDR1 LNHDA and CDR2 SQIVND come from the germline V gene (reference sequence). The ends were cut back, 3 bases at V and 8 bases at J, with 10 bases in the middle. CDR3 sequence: CASSISGSGYTF. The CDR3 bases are TGTGCCAGTAGTATTTCTGGGTCCGGCTACACCTTC.

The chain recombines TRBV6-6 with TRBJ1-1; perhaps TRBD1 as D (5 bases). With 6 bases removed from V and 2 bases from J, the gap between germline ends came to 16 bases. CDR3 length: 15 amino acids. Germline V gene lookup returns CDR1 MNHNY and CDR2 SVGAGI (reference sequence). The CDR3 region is CASRPPRGDNTEAFF. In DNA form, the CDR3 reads TGTGCCAGCAGACCCCCTCGGGGGGACAACACTGAAGCTTTCTTT.

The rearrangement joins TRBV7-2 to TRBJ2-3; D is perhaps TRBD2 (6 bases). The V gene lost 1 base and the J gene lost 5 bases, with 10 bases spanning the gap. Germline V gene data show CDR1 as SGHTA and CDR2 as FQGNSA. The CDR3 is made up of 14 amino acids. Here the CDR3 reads CASSLGGKKDTQYF. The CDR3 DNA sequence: TGTGCCAGCAGCTTAGGCGGGAAGAAAGATACGCAGTATTTT.